Following are 26 T cell receptor beta chains from one sample sequenced in a study of blood T cell repertoires in COVID-19. Sequencing was performed with immunoSEQ multiplex PCR; in TCRdb, only in-frame clones are kept and a portion is missing. The sample yields some 190,000 clones, 80% seen once. The material sequenced was PBMCs or T cells enriched from blood (not recorded which). These receptors all come from a man aged 60 to 75 who had been exposed to COVID-19.

This clone showed up just once. The V call is TRBV18, the J call TRBJ2-5, with TRBD1 matching over 11 bases. The CDR3 covers 14 residues. The J segment lost 7 bases and the V segment lost 6 bases, leaving 7 bases of the junction unmatched. Germline CDR1 reads KGHSH; CDR2 reads LQKENI. The CDR3 DNA sequence: TGTGCCAGCTCTCTGGACAGGGGGCATGGGACCCAGTACTTC. It translates to CASSLDRGHGTQYF. Variable domain in full (rest from reference TRBV18 and TRBJ2-5): NAGVMQNPRHLVRRRGQEARLRCSPMKGHSHVYWYRQLPEEGLKFMVYLQKENIIDESGMPKERFSAEFPKEGPSILRIQQVVRGDSAAYFCASSLDRGHGTQYFGPGTRLLVL.

The chain recombines TRBV9 with TRBJ2-3; 7 bases map to TRBD1. V lost 3 bases, J lost 3 bases, and 4 bases stayed unmatched. Per the germline V gene, CDR1 is SGDLS and CDR2 is YYNGEE. The CDR3 runs to 14 residues. CDR3 sequence (DNA): TGTGCCAGCAGCGATAAGGGGGCAACAGATACGCAGTATTTT. It encodes CASSDKGATDTQYF.

The sample holds a few counts of this clone. The chain links TRBV29-1 to TRBJ2-1, with 11 nucleotides matching TRBD2. The CDR3 runs to 17 residues. V gave up 1 base and J gave up 2 bases; unmatched junction bases: 7. Per the germline V gene, CDR1 is SQVTM and CDR2 is ANQGSEA. In DNA, the CDR3 is TGCAGCGTTGAAGCGAGGGGTAGCGGGAGGGCCTACAATGAGCAGTTCTTC. Its protein is CSVEARGSGRAYNEQFF.

The rearrangement links TRBV7-3 to TRBJ2-2; a weak D match, TRBD2 (5 bases). V gave up 5 bases and J gave up 7 bases, with 8 bases separating them. The CDR3 sequence is 12 residues long. From germline, CDR1 is SGHTA and CDR2 FQGTGA. CDR3 sequence: CASSRSGGELFF. CDR3 sequence (DNA): TGTGCCAGCAGCCGGAGCGGCGGGGAGCTGTTTTTT.

This sequence joins TRBV28 and TRBJ2-2, with TRBD2 as a possible D gene (6 bases). The germline V gene encodes CDR1 MDHEN and CDR2 SYDVKM. The CDR3 consists of 16 residues. V lost 5 bases and J 7 bases, leaving 20 bases between the germline ends. The CDR3 nucleotides are TGTGCCAGCAGTCTCCAGGCTGGAGGGGCGCTCGGGGAGCTGTTTTTT. Translating it yields CASSLQAGGALGELFF.

The chain has TRBV18 and TRBJ2-1; 11 nucleotides align to TRBD2. V lost 4 bases to trimming and J lost 3 bases; unmatched junction nucleotides: 5. The CDR3 has 16 residues. CDR1 is KGHSH, CDR2 LQKENI, per germline. CDR3 in amino acids: CASSLLGLADYNEQFF. CDR3 in DNA: TGTGCCAGCTCACTCCTGGGACTAGCGGACTACAATGAGCAGTTCTTC.

V gene TRBV12-3 or TRBV12-4 combines with J gene TRBJ2-2, with D unresolved. V dropped 6 bases and J dropped 0 bases, with 5 bases sitting between them. The CDR3 spans 13 residues. The CDR3 bases are TGTGCCAGCAGCAACACGAACACCGGGGAGCTGTTTTTT. Amino acids: CASSNTNTGELFF.

J is TRBJ1-1 and V is TRBV29-1, with a tentative D call TRBD1 (6 bases). The CDR3 is made up of 13 amino acids. CDR1 and CDR2 (germline): SQVTM, ANQGSEA. V lost 6 bases and J lost 1, with 12 bases in between. This CDR3 reads CSVATGTNTEAFF. As DNA, the CDR3 is TGCAGCGTCGCCACAGGGACGAACACTGAAGCTTTCTTT.

The J gene is TRBJ1-6, the V gene TRBV19; D is possibly TRBD1 (5 bases). The CDR3 runs 14 residues. CDR1 and CDR2 (germline): LNHDA, SQIVND (reference sequence). V gave up 9 bases and J gave up 2 bases, with 11 bases separating them. CDR3 amino acids: CASSLRAYNSPLHF. The CDR3 DNA sequence: TGTGCCAGCAGTCTCAGGGCCTATAATTCACCCCTCCACTTT.

This clone has just a few counts. The chain combines TRBV19 with TRBJ1-1; possible D gene TRBD1, 6 bases. Between the trimmed V and J ends, which lost 4 bases and 1 base, there was a span of 13 bases. This CDR3 comprises 15 residues. Germline loops: CDR1 LNHDA, CDR2 SQIVND (reference sequence). The CDR3 sequence: CASSTQGRRNTEAFF. In DNA, the CDR3 is TGTGCCAGTAGTACTCAGGGGAGAAGGAACACTGAAGCTTTCTTT.

This rearrangement joins TRBV19 to TRBJ2-3, with 10 bases fitting TRBD2. CDR3 length: 15 residues. The V segment lost 7 bases and the J segment 4 bases; nucleotides outside the gene matches: 8. Germline V CDR1 and CDR2: LNHDA, SQIVND (reference sequence). The CDR3 sequence: CASKSSGRGSDTQYF. Here the CDR3 DNA reads TGTGCCAGTAAATCGAGCGGGAGGGGGTCAGATACGCAGTATTTT.

J is TRBJ2-7 and V is TRBV20-1; the D gene is possibly TRBD1 (5 bases). This CDR3 comprises 14 residues. Between the trimmed V and J ends, which lost 3 bases and 2 bases, there was a span of 14 bases. The V gene's germline CDR1 is DFQATT and CDR2 SNEGSKA (reference sequence). The CDR3 bases are TGCAGTGCTAGTTTGGGGCGCCCAGCCTACGAGCAGTACTTC. Protein sequence: CSASLGRPAYEQYF.

The V gene is TRBV7-8, the J gene TRBJ1-2; 9 nucleotides agree with TRBD1. CDR1 and CDR2 (germline): SGHVS, FQNEAQ. Trimming removed 2 bases from V and 8 bases from J; junction bases left unmatched: 9. The CDR3 loop spans 15 amino acids. The CDR3 protein is CASSLSRGTGSGYTF. Here the CDR3 DNA reads TGTGCCAGCAGCTTATCCCGCGGGACAGGGAGCGGCTACACCTTC.

The V gene is TRBV11-2, the J gene TRBJ2-3; 10 positions agree with TRBD2. The CDR3 has 16 amino acids. CDR1 is SGHAT and CDR2 is FQNNGV in the germline V gene. After removal of 4 bases from V and 3 bases from J, the junction contained 7 bases not matched to a gene. CDR3 residues: CASSSGSGRETDTQYF. CDR3 sequence (DNA): TGTGCCAGCAGCTCCGGAAGCGGGAGGGAAACAGATACGCAGTATTTT. Full variable domain (remainder filled in from reference TRBV11-2 and TRBJ2-3): EAGVAQSPRYKIIEKRQSVAFWCNPISGHATLYWYQQILGQGPKLLIQFQNNGVVDDSQLPKDRFSAERLKGVDSTLKIQPAKLEDSAVYLCASSSGSGRETDTQYFGPGTRLTVL.

This rearrangement joins TRBV7-2 to TRBJ1-3, with a weak D call TRBD1 (6 bases). The germline V and J ends were trimmed by 2 bases and 4 bases, with 18 bases remaining between them. The CDR3 is 17 amino acids. CDR1 SGHTA and CDR2 FQGNSA come from the germline V gene. The CDR3 here is CASSLPFGGAAGNTIYF. CDR3 DNA: TGTGCCAGCAGCTTACCGTTCGGGGGGGCTGCCGGAAACACCATATATTTT.

The chain recombines TRBV27 with TRBJ2-2, with 9 nucleotides matching TRBD1. The CDR3 extends over 16 amino acids. Trimming took 5 bases from V and 2 from J; bases not matched to a gene: 6. The germline V gene encodes CDR1 MNHEY and CDR2 SMNVEV (reference sequence). CDR3 protein: CASSRSGQGNTGELFF. CDR3 bases: TGTGCCAGCAGTCGTTCGGGACAGGGAAACACCGGGGAGCTGTTTTTT.

This clone was seen only once. V is TRBV9 and J is TRBJ2-1; 12 bases match TRBD2. The J segment lost 1 base and the V segment lost 0 bases, leaving 5 bases of the junction unmatched. Germline values: CDR1 SGDLS, CDR2 YYNGEE. This CDR3 has 18 residues. CDR3 coding DNA: TGTGCCAGCAGCGTAGCGAGACTAGCGGGGGAATCCTACAATGAGCAGTTCTTC. Protein sequence: CASSVARLAGESYNEQFF.

The chain employs TRBV27 and TRBJ2-3; 8 bases align to TRBD2. V lost 5 bases, J lost 3 bases, and 7 bases stayed unmatched. Germline V gene lookup returns CDR1 MNHEY and CDR2 SMNVEV (reference sequence). The CDR3 extends over 15 amino acids. The CDR3 protein is CASSPRTGGTDTQYF. The DNA of the CDR3 is TGTGCCAGCAGTCCGCGGACGGGAGGGACAGATACGCAGTATTTT.

The V call is TRBV27, the J call TRBJ1-3; 9 nucleotides line up with TRBD1. Germline CDR1 is MNHEY and CDR2 is SMNVEV (reference sequence). V dropped 5 bases and J dropped 0; count of bases not matched to a gene: 8. CDR3 length: 17 residues. CDR3 in amino acids: CASSPTGTGSSGNTIYF. The CDR3 DNA sequence: TGTGCCAGCAGTCCAACCGGGACAGGGAGCTCTGGAAACACCATATATTTT.

The chain couples TRBV12-5 to TRBJ2-5; D perhaps matches TRBD1 (5 bases). V was pared by 2 bases and J by 3 bases, with 7 bases between. Per the germline V gene, CDR1 is LGHNT and CDR2 is FRNRAP. CDR3 length: 13 residues. The CDR3 here is CASGLSREETQYF. DNA for the CDR3: TGTGCTAGTGGTTTGTCCAGGGAAGAGACCCAGTACTTC.

The chain links TRBV3-1 (or the pseudogene TRBV3-2) to TRBJ1-1; D gene ambiguous. The CDR3 runs 13 residues. Trimming shortened V by 6 bases and J by 7 bases, and 15 bases separated the two germline ends. The germline CDR1 and CDR2 sequences are LGHDT and YNNKEL (reference sequence). For the CDR3, the DNA is TGTGCCAGCAGAAGACTCCGGGAGGGTGAAGCTTTCTTT. Encoded protein: CASRRLREGEAFF.

The chain has TRBV6-5 and TRBJ2-3; D is perhaps TRBD2 (5 bases). The CDR3 is 13 residues long. Trimming stripped 10 bases from V and 0 bases from J, with 11 bases between. Germline CDR1 and CDR2: MNHEY and SVGAGI. This CDR3 is CATSGGSTDTQYF. In DNA, the CDR3 is TGTGCCACTTCGGGCGGGAGCACAGATACGCAGTATTTT.

V usage is TRBV7-9 and J usage is TRBJ1-6; 9 nucleotides line up with TRBD1. This CDR3 contains 17 residues. Germline V CDR1 and CDR2: SEHNR, FQNEAQ (reference sequence). The J segment lost 7 bases and the V segment lost 2 bases, leaving 9 bases of the junction unmatched. The CDR3 nucleotides are TGTGCCAGCAGCTTATCCTTAGGACAGGGGATAAATTCACCCCTCCACTTT. Translating gives CASSLSLGQGINSPLHF. The full variable domain, completed using reference TRBV7-9 and TRBJ1-6, is DTGVSQNPRHKITKRGQNVTFRCDPISEHNRLYWYRQTLGQGPEFLTYFQNEAQLEKSRLLSDRFSAERPKGSFSTLEIQRTEQGDSAMYLCASSLSLGQGINSPLHFGNGTRLTVT.

The gene calls are TRBV11-3 and TRBJ2-5, with TRBD1 as a possible D gene (5 bases). Germline V gives CDR1 SGHNT, CDR2 YENEEA. The ends were cut back, 6 bases at V and 0 bases at J, with 14 bases in the middle. The CDR3 has 15 residues. The CDR3 reads CASSSGRAYQETQYF. CDR3 DNA sequence: TGTGCCAGCAGTTCCGGCAGGGCGTACCAAGAGACCCAGTACTTC. The variable domain in full, with the rest retrieved from reference TRBV11-3 and TRBJ2-5, is EAGVVQSPRYKIIEKKQPVAFWCNPISGHNTLYWYLQNLGQGPELLIRYENEEAVDDSQLPKDRFSAERLKGVDSTLKIQPAELGDSAVYLCASSSGRAYQETQYFGPGTRLLVL.

The chain has TRBV30 and TRBJ2-2, with TRBD2 matching over 10 bases. This CDR3 region has 17 residues. The trim removed 3 bases at V and 4 bases at J, leaving 11 bases unmatched. Germline CDR1 GTSNPN, CDR2 SVGIG (reference sequence). The CDR3 DNA follows: TGTGCCTGGAGCTCGGGTAGCGGGAGGCTGGGCACCGGGGAGCTGTTTTTT. This sequence encodes CAWSSGSGRLGTGELFF.

V gene TRBV11-2 combines with J gene TRBJ2-2; D is ambiguous. The CDR3 has 14 residues. V shed 4 bases and J shed 2 bases, with 8 bases lying between them. Looked up from germline, CDR1 is SGHAT and CDR2 is FQNNGV. In DNA, the CDR3 is TGTGCCAGCAGCTCGTGGGCCAACACCGGGGAGCTGTTTTTT. Its protein product is CASSSWANTGELFF.